These 5 T cell receptor beta chains were sequenced from one sample in a study of blood T cell repertoires in COVID-19 (dated by TCRdb to between 2020 and 2021). The method behind the library was the immunoSEQ multiplex PCR assay. TCRdb provides this immuneACCESS table in a form limited to in-frame rearrangements. Some clones are lacking; in checked studies, under half of them reflect an unresolved V gene, and why the rest are absent is not known. For this sample the table gives some 120,000 clones, of which less than 90% were detected only once. About an eighth of the sample comes from the top ten. The sequenced material came from peripheral blood. The receptors derive from a woman aged 25 to 39 who had recovered from COVID-19.

By frequency in the sample, this clone is medium-sized. This chain connects TRBV15 to TRBJ1-4; D is possibly TRBD1 (5 bases). Germline CDR1 is LNHNV and CDR2 is YYDKDF (reference sequence). The germline V and J ends were trimmed by 8 bases and 8 bases, with 18 bases remaining between them. This CDR3 contains 14 residues. The CDR3 spells CATQYGQGEEKLFF. The CDR3 region has the DNA TGTGCCACCCAGTACGGGCAGGGTGAAGAAAAACTGTTTTTT.

The chain employs TRBV6-4 and TRBJ1-3, with a possible D match to TRBD1 (5 bases). CDR3 length: 18 residues. CDR1 and CDR2 from the germline V gene are MRHNA and SNTAGT. Trimming took off 4 bases at V and 0 bases at J, with 19 bases between the two ends. The CDR3 spells CASSGPRDFSSSGNTIYF. The CDR3 DNA is TGTGCCAGCAGTGGGCCCCGGGACTTTTCCAGCTCTGGAAACACCATATATTTT.

The rearrangement joins TRBV5-1 to TRBJ1-2, with TRBD1 identical over 8 bases. V was clipped by 8 bases and J by 5 bases; unmatched bases: 14. Germline V gene lookup returns CDR1 SGHRS and CDR2 YFSETQ. CDR3 length: 15 residues. CDR3 nucleotides: TGCGCCAGAGACCGGACAGGGAGAGTAAGGTATGGCTACACCTTC. Its protein is CARDRTGRVRYGYTF.

This clone appeared a single time. The V call is TRBV4-1, the J call TRBJ1-4; D call uncertain. Germline lookup yields CDR1 MGHRA and CDR2 YSYEKL. Between the trimmed V and J ends, which lost 6 bases and 0 bases, there was a span of 14 bases. This CDR3 has 16 amino acids. In DNA form, the CDR3 reads TGCGCCAGCAGTCCCCCCCGGGGTGCAACTAATGAAAAACTGTTTTTT. Its protein is CASSPPRGATNEKLFF.

The chain joins TRBV7-8 to TRBJ1-6, with D maybe TRBD1 (5 bases). The V end was cut by 1 base, the J end by 6 bases, with 13 bases between. The CDR3 sequence is 16 residues long. CDR1 and CDR2 (germline): SGHVS, FQNEAQ. The CDR3 sequence: CASSLGAGSVNSPLHF. The CDR3 DNA follows: TGTGCCAGCAGCTTAGGAGCAGGGTCGGTTAATTCACCCCTCCACTTT.